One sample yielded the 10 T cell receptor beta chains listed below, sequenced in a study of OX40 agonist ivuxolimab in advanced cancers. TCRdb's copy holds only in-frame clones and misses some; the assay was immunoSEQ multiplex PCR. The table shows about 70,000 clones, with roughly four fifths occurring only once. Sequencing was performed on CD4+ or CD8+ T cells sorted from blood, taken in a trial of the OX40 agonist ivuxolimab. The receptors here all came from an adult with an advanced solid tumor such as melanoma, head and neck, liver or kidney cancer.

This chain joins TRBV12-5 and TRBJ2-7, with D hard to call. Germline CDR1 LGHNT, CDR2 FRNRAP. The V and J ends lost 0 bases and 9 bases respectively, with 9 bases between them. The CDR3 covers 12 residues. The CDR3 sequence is CASGLVKKGQYF. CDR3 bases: TGTGCTAGTGGTTTGGTAAAGAAGGGGCAGTACTTC.

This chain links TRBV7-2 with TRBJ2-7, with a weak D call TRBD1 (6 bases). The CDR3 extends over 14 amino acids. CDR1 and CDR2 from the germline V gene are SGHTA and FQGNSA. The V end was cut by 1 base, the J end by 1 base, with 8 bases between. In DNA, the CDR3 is TGTGCCAGCAGCTTAGACAGGGATTCCTACGAGCAGTACTTC. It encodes CASSLDRDSYEQYF. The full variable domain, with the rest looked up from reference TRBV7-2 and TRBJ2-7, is GAGVSQSPSNKVTEKGKDVELRCDPISGHTALYWYRQSLGQGLEFLIYFQGNSAPDKSGLPSDRFSAERTGGSVSTLTIQRTQQEDSAVYLCASSLDRDSYEQYFGPGTRLTVT.

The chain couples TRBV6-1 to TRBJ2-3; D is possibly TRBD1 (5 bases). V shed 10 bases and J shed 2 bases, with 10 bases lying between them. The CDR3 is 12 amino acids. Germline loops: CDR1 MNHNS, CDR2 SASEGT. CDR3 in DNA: TGTGCCACCAGGGTTCCCACAGATACGCAGTATTTT. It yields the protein CATRVPTDTQYF.

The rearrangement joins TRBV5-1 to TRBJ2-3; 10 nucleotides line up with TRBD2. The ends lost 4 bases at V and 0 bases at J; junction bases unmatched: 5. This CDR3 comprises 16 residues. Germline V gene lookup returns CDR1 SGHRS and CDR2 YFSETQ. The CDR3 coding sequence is TGCGCCAGCAGCGCAGGGACTAGCGAAAGCACAGATACGCAGTATTTT. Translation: CASSAGTSESTDTQYF.

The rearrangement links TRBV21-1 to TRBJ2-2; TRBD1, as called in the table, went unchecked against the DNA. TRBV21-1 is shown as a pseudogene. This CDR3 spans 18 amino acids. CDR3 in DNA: TGTGCCAGCAGCAAATCGAGCCATACTAAGGGGTTCACCGGGGAGCTGTTTTTT. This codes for CASSKSSHTKGFTGELFF.

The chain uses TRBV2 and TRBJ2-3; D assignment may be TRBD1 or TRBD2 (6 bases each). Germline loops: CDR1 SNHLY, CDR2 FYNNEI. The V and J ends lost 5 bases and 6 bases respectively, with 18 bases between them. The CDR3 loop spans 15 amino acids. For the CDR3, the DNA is TGTGCCAGCAGTCCCAGCCCGGGGGCCCAGGATACGCAGTATTTT. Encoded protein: CASSPSPGAQDTQYF.

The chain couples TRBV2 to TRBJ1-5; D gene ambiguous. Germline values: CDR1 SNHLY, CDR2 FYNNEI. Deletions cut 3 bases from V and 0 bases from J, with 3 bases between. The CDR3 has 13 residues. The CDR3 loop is CASSDSSNQPQHF. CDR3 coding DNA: TGTGCCAGCAGTGACAGTAGCAATCAGCCCCAGCATTTT.

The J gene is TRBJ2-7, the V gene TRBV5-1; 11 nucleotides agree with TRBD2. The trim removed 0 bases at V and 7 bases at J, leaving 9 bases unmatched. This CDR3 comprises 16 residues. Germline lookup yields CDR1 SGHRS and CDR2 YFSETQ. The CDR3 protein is CASSLVLLAGGNEQYF. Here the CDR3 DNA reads TGCGCCAGCAGCTTGGTGTTGCTAGCGGGAGGTAATGAGCAGTACTTC.

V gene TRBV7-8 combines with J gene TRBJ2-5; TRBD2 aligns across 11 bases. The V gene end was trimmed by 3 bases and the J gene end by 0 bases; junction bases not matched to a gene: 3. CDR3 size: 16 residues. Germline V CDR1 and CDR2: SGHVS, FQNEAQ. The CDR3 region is CASSFRLAGNQETQYF. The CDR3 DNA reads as TGTGCCAGCAGCTTCCGACTAGCGGGAAACCAAGAGACCCAGTACTTC.

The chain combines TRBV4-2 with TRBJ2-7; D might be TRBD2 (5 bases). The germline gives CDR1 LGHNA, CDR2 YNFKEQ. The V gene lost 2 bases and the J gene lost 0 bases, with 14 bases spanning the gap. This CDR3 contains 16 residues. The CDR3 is CASSQTTSSPSYEQYF. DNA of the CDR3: TGTGCCAGCAGCCAAACCACTAGTTCGCCCTCCTACGAGCAGTACTTC.